Below, one TCR beta chain is given with its context. What it recognizes is unknown. The germline CDR1 and CDR2 sequences are SGHTA and FQGNSA. The J segment lost 0 bases and the V segment lost 4 bases, leaving 4 bases of the junction unmatched. The CDR3 length is 15 residues. The source of the sample is a study of vaccination effects on CD4 cells after COVID-19. Expansion of antigen-specific CD4+ T cells with viral peptide pools was carried out by the ViraFEST assay before sequencing. Researchers isolated CD4+ T cells once approximately ten days of culture had elapsed. By PCR, the person was confirmed to have had SARS-CoV-2 infection between March and December 2020. Profiled with immunoSEQ multiplex PCR; TCRdb holds only in-frame clones, not every one. The table lists more than 20,000 clones, about 80% of them singletons.

Sequencing used CD4+ T cells from PBMCs cultured with a peptide pool, obtained before COVID-19 vaccination. The sequence was collected from a human donor who had a prior SARS-CoV-2 infection. The rearrangement joins TRBV7-2 to TRBJ2-7; 9 bases match TRBD2. CDR3 residues: CASSSSGGFSYEQYF. CDR3 in DNA: TGTGCCAGCAGCTCGAGCGGGGGGTTCTCCTACGAGCAGTACTTC.